This T cell receptor beta chain was sequenced for a study of CD8+CD57+ T cells in acquired aplastic anemia. Genomic DNA templated the TCR beta VDJ and CDR3 profiling. TCRdb re-called the reads with MiXCR, one entry per CDR3 protein. The sample includes 450,000 to 550,000 distinct CDR3 sequences, approximately 33% of them seen just once. General study findings and limits: Overlapping CD8+ CDR3 repertoires of patients and controls contained under 30 shared sequences.

This clonotype was picked up a small number of times. No antigen is known for it. CD8+CD57+ cell expansion, shown by flow cytometry, had occurred in the patients selected for sequencing. Germline V CDR1 and CDR2: LGHNT, FRNRAP. V lost 4 bases and J lost 0, with 7 bases in between. CDR3 length equals 14 residues. The rearrangement joins TRBV12-5 to TRBJ1-5; D remains unclear. The TCR originated in a human donor with aplastic anemia. The sample was sorted CD4+, CD8+, or CD8+CD57+ T cells (not recorded which) from PBMCs. CDR3 protein: CASGSGYSNQPQHF. The CDR3 bases are TGTGCTAGTGGTTCCGGGTATAGCAATCAGCCCCAGCATTTT.